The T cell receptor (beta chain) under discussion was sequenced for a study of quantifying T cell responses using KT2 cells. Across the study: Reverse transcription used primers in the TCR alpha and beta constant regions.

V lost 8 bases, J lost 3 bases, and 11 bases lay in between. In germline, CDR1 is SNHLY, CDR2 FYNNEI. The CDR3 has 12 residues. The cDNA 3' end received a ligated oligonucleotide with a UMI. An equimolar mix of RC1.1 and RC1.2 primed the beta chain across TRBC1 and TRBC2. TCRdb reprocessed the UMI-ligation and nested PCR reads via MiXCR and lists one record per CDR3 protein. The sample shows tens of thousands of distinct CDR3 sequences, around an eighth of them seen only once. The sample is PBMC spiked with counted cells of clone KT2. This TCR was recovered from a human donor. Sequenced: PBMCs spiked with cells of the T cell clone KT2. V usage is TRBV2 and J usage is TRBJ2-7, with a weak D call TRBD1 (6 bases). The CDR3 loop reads CASELQGYEQYF. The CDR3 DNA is TGTGCCAGCGAATTACAGGGCTACGAGCAGTACTTC.